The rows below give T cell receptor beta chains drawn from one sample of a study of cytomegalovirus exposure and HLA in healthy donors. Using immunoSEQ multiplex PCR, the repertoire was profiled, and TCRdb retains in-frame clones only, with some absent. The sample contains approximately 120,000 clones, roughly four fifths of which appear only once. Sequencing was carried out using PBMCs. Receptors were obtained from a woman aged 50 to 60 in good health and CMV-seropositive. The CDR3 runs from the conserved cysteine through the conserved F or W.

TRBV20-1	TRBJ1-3	CSARLGGTIYF
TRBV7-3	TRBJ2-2	CASSLTPDRHTGELFF
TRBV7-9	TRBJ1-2	CASSSFMNRGSYGYTF
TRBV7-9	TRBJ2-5	CASSLLAGKETQYF
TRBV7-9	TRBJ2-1	CSSSLIAGTSGDNEQFF
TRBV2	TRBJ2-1	CASSELLLQGNEQFF
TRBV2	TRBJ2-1	CASSPGTEGYNEQFF
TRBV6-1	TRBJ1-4	CASSPMGREKLFF
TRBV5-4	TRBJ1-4	CASSRDRGPEKLFF
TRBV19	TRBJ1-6	CASSMGNTSPLHF